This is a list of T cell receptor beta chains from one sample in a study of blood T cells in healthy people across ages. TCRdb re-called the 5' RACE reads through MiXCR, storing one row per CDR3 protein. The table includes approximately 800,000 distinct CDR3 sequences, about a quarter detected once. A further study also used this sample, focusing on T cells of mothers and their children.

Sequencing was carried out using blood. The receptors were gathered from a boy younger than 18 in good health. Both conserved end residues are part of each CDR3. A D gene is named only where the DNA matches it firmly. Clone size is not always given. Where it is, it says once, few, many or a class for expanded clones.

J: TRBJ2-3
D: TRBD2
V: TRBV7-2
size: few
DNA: TGTGCCAGCAGCTTAGCGAGACTAGCAAACACAGATACGCAGTATTTT
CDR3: CASSLARLANTDTQYF

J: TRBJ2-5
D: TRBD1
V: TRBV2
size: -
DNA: TGTGCCAGCAGTGAGGACAGGGATAGTGAGCAGTACTTC
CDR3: CASSEDRDSEQYF

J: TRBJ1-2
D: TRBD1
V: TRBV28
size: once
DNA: TGTGCCACATTACGACAGGGGAGCTATGGCTACACCTTC
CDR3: CATLRQGSYGYTF

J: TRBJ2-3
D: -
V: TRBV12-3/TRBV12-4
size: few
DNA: TGTGCCAGCAGATCGGGGGCTAGCACAGATACGCAGTATTTT
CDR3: CASRSGASTDTQYF

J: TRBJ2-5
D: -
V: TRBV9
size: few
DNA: TGTGCCAGCAGCGTAGAGGGGGGGACTTCCCATGGGGAGACCCAGTACTTC
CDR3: CASSVEGGTSHGETQYF

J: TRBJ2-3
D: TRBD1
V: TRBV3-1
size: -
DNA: TGTGCCAGCAGCCACTTGACAGGGGTCGACACAGATACGCAGTATTTT
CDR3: CASSHLTGVDTDTQYF

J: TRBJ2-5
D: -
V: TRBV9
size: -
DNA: TGTGCCAGCAGCGTAGGCCGGAGCACAGGGTGGGGAGAGACCCAGTACTTC
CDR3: CASSVGRSTGWGETQYF

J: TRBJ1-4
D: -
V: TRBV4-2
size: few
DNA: TGTGCCAGCAGCTACGACACCGCAACTAATGAAAAACTGTTTTTT
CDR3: CASSYDTATNEKLFF

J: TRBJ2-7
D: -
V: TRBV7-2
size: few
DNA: TGTGCCAGCAGCTTAGCCCCACAGGGCTACGAGCAGTACTTC
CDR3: CASSLAPQGYEQYF

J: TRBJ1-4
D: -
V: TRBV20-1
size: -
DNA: TGCAGTGCTCCGAAGGAGGGGGATGCTAATGAAAAACTGTTTTTT
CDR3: CSAPKEGDANEKLFF

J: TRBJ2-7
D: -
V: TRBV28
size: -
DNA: TGTGCCAGCGTTGGGAACTACGAGCAGTACTTC
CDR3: CASVGNYEQYF

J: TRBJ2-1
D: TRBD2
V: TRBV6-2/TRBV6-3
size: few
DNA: TGTGGCGTTAGGACTAGCAAAATTAATGAGCAGTTCTTC
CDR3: CGVRTSKINEQFF

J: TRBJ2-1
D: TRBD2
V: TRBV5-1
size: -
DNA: TGCGCCAGCAGCTCACGGACCGGGACTAGGAGTGGGAATGAGCAGTTCTTC
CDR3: CASSSRTGTRSGNEQFF

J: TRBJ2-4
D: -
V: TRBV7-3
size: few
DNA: TGTGCCAGCAGCCCGGGGATCGGGACCCAAAACATTCAGTACTTC
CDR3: CASSPGIGTQNIQYF

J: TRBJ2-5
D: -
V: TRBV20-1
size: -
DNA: TGCAGTGCTAGACCCTCCGCATGGGGCGGAGAGACCCAGTACTTC
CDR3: CSARPSAWGGETQYF

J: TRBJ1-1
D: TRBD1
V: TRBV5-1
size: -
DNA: TGCGCCAGCAGCTGGGACAGGGCGAACACTGAAGCTTTCTTT
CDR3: CASSWDRANTEAFF

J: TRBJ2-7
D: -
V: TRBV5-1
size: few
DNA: TGCGCCAGCAAGAGCTTGAGCCGGCAACCATACGAGCAGTACTTC
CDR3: CASKSLSRQPYEQYF

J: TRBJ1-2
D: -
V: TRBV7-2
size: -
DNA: TGTGCCAGCAGGGTCTGGGGGGGCTCTTTCCGGGGTGGCTACACCTTC
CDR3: CASRVWGGSFRGGYTF

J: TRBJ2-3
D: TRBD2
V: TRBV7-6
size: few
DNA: TGTGCCAGCAGCTCTTTGAACGTAGGCGGGGGGGCTGGAGATACGCAGTATTTT
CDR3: CASSSLNVGGGAGDTQYF

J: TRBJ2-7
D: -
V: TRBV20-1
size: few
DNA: TGCAGTGCTAGAGTACCGGCAGGTAGCTACGAGCAGTACTTC
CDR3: CSARVPAGSYEQYF

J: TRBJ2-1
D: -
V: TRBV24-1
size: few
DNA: TGTGCCACCAGTGACCCGGGACAATCTAAGGGTGAGCAGTTCTTC
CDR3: CATSDPGQSKGEQFF

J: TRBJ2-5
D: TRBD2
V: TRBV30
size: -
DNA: TGTGCCTGGGCTAGCGGGGGGACCCAAGAGACCCAGTACTTC
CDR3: CAWASGGTQETQYF

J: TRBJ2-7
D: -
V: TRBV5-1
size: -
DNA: TGCGCCAGCAGCTTGGAACAGGGAGGATCGTACGAGCAGTACTTC
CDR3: CASSLEQGGSYEQYF

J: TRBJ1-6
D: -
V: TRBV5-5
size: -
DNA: TGTGCCAGCAGCTTAACAGGGAGTTCACCCCTCCACTTT
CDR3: CASSLTGSSPLHF

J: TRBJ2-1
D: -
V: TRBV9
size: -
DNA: TGTGCCAGCAGCGCGGGGATCAACTCCTACAATGAGCAGTTCTTC
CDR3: CASSAGINSYNEQFF

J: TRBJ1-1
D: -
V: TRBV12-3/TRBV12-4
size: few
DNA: TGTGCCAGCAGTTTAGGCCAGGGGATCCCACTTTCGAACACTGAAGCTTTCTTT
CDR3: CASSLGQGIPLSNTEAFF

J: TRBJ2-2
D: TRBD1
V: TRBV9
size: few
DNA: TGTGCCAGCAGCGTAGCTACCGGACAGGGGGCAAACACCGGGGAGCTGTTTTTT
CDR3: CASSVATGQGANTGELFF

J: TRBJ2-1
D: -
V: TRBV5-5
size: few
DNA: TGTGCCAGCAGCCTATTCCCCGACTTGATCCGTTACAATGAGCAGTTCTTC
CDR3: CASSLFPDLIRYNEQFF

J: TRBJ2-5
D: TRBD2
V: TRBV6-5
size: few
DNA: TGTGCCAGCAGTTATGGGCCAAGCGGGGGGCGCCAAGAGACCCAGTACTTC
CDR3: CASSYGPSGGRQETQYF

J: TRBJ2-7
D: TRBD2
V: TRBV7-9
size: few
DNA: TGTGCCAGCAGCTCCGGGCGGACTAGCGGGGGGAAATACGAGCAGTACTTC
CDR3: CASSSGRTSGGKYEQYF

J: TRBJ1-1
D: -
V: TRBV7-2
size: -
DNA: TGTGCCAGCAGCCCTGGGTGGGGGTTCACTGAAGCTTTCTTT
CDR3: CASSPGWGFTEAFF

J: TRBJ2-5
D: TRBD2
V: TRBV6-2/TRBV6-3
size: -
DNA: TGTGCCAGCAGTTACGTAGTAGCGGGGGTCCTTAACGCGCCGCCTCAAGAGACCCAGTACTTC
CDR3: CASSYVVAGVLNAPPQETQYF

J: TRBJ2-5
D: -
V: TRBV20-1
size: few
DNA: TGCAGTGGAAGGGGCCCGAACCAAGAGACCCAGTACTTC
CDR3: CSGRGPNQETQYF

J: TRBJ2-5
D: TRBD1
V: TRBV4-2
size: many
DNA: TGTGCCAGCAGCCAAGTAGGGGGCGAAGAGACCCAGTACTTC
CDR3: CASSQVGGEETQYF

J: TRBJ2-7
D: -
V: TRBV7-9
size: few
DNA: TGTGCCAGCAGCTTAACCTCCCACGAGCAGTACTTC
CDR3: CASSLTSHEQYF

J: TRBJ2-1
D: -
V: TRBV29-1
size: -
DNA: TGCAGCGTTGACCAGGCAGGGGGGGCCAATGAGCAGTTCTTC
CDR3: CSVDQAGGANEQFF

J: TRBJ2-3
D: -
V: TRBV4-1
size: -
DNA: TGCGCCAGCAGCCCGCATAACGGAGGAGTCGGGTATCGCACAGGTACGCAGTATTTT
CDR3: CASSPHNGGVGYRTGTQYF